This is a list of T cell receptor beta chains from one sample in a study of T-cell memory formation after mild COVID-19. In TCRdb, the 5' RACE reads were re-called with MiXCR into one record per CDR3 protein. The sample has 30,000 to 35,000 distinct CDR3 sequences, 7% to 8% seen once. The specimen was PBMCs or a T cell subset sorted from them (not recorded which). The receptors come from a young man who had mild COVID-19 (a few samples of this study predate the infection). Cell type and time point are not known. The conserved cysteine and the conserved F or W are not part of the CDR3 here. A clone size is listed for some rows: how often the clone was seen (once, few, many), or a class if it is expanded.

many	TRBV6-2/TRBV6-3	TRBJ1-6	ASSYSGQVDLH
-	TRBV7-9	TRBJ1-1	ASSFEGGTEAF
many	TRBV6-5	TRBJ1-4	ASSYSRVSNEKLF
many	TRBV27	TRBJ2-5	ASSPLGLGGTQY
many	TRBV28	TRBJ1-2	ASSRAAPSGYT
many	TRBV6-5	TRBJ1-5	ATNPRGNRGNQPQH
many	TRBV27	TRBJ2-2	ASGLGELF
-	TRBV7-2	TRBJ1-1	ASSLHMGDTEAF
many	TRBV10-3	TRBJ1-2	AISPSGENYGYT
many	TRBV6-5	TRBJ2-5	ASSYHGTETQY
many	TRBV5-4	TRBJ1-4	ASSSGQNNEKLF
many	TRBV12-3/TRBV12-4	TRBJ1-2	ASGYASTRGYT
medium-sized	TRBV6-2/TRBV6-3	TRBJ1-1	ASTSGREWAEAF
many	TRBV7-3	TRBJ1-1	ASSLNPLDEAF
many	TRBV6-4	TRBJ2-3	ASSDGAGGPGDTQY
many	TRBV7-8	TRBJ1-5	ASEIGQGNQPQH
few	TRBV11-2	TRBJ2-1	ASSLGTLYNEQF
many	TRBV5-1	TRBJ1-2	ASSPELEYGYT
many	TRBV20-1	TRBJ2-7	SAPWSEPYEQY
many	TRBV7-3	TRBJ1-6	ASSKEGGPNSPLH
medium-sized	TRBV15	TRBJ2-5	ATSRGLLAGGPEETQY
-	TRBV11-1	-	ASSSGITEAF
-	TRBV5-5	TRBJ1-3	ASSLGRISGNTIY
few	TRBV20-1	TRBJ2-1	SAPSGRAGQF
many	TRBV4-3	TRBJ2-1	ASSQDPGGYNEQF
many	TRBV7-9	TRBJ2-7	ASSFLRGGVNEQY
many	TRBV19	TRBJ2-7	ASSLPGQRYEQY
many	TRBV5-1	TRBJ1-1	ASSSEMVTEAF
many	TRBV5-5	TRBJ2-6	ASSSLYVVRGSLSGANVLT
many	TRBV29-1	TRBJ2-5	SVAGQGGIETQY
many	TRBV6-6	TRBJ1-2	ASSTGTGEGYGYT
many	TRBV7-2	TRBJ1-1	ASSFRGGGTEAF
many	TRBV10-3	TRBJ2-2	AIKRTGSNTGELF
many	TRBV5-1	TRBJ2-3	ASRAFGEYTQY
many	TRBV6-5	TRBJ1-1	ASSPTEQGLGTEAF
many	TRBV12-3/TRBV12-4	TRBJ2-6	ASSRDTNSGANVLT
many	TRBV7-2	TRBJ2-1	ASSLEGDEQF
many	TRBV12-3/TRBV12-4	TRBJ2-5	ASRGGLAGEKTQY
-	TRBV5-1	TRBJ2-1	ASSLARARETYNEQL
few	TRBV18	TRBJ1-6	ASRADQDSPLH
-	TRBV20-1	TRBJ2-7	SARDRGSILAYEQY
-	TRBV20-1	TRBJ2-1	SAGRDRAYNEQF
-	TRBV5-4	TRBJ1-2	ASSIGGSSNYGYT
few	TRBV11-3	TRBJ2-1	ASSLSENNEQF
-	TRBV25-1	TRBJ1-1	ASSDRSEWTEAF
many	TRBV11-2	TRBJ1-1	ASSLEMNTEAF
many	TRBV9	TRBJ2-7	ASSRRQGADEQY
many	TRBV28	TRBJ2-2	ASSLTHNTGELF
many	TRBV20-1	TRBJ1-1	SVPSGTVPEAF
many	TRBV9	TRBJ1-6	ASSVDSGFNSPLH
many	TRBV20-1	TRBJ2-1	SATPAGGYNEQF
many	TRBV4-2	TRBJ2-1	ASSQVGPDNEQF
-	TRBV14	TRBJ1-4	ASSPTPGVYRGGEKLF
many	TRBV29-1	TRBJ2-3	SAFGTGGSGTQY
many	TRBV7-3	TRBJ2-4	ASSLIRGDLAKNIQY
few	TRBV6-5	TRBJ1-1	ASRLQGMGTEAF
many	TRBV27	TRBJ1-5	ASVGASNQPQH
few	TRBV3-1	TRBJ2-5	ASSQDGLGETQY
many	TRBV5-1	TRBJ2-3	ASRTDSTDTQY